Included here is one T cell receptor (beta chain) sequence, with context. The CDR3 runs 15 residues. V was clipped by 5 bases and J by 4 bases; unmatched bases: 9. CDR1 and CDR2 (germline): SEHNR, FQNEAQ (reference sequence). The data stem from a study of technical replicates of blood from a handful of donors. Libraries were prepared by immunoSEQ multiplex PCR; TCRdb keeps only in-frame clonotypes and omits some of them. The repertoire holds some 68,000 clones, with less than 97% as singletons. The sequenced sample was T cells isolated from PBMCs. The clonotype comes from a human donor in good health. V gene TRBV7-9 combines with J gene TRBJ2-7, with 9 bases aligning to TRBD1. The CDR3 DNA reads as TGTGCCAGCAGCCCTCAAATACAGGGGGCTTACGAGCAGTACTTC. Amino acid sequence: CASSPQIQGAYEQYF.